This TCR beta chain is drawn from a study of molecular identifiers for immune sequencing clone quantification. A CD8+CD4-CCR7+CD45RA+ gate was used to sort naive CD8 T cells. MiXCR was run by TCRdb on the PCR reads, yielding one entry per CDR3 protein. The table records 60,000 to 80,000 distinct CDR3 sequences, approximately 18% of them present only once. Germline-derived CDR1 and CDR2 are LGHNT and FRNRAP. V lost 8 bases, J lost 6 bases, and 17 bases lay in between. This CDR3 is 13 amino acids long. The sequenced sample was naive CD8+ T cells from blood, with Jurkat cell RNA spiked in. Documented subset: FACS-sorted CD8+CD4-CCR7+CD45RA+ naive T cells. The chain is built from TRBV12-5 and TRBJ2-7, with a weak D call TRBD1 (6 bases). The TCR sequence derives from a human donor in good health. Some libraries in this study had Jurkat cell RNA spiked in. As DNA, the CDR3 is TGTGCTAGTTCGCGCAACCAGGGGACCGAGCAGTACTTC. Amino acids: CASSRNQGTEQYF.